The 24 T cell receptor beta chains below come from one sample, sequenced in a study of spatial heterogeneity in lung cancer. TCRdb recomputed calls from the 5' RACE reads with MiXCR, one row per CDR3 protein. The repertoire holds roughly 25,000 distinct CDR3 sequences, with approximately 4.8% as singletons. This sample's time point: sample taken at primary tumor resection. The sequencing used PBMCs, collected at surgery. The source is a male donor with early-stage non-small cell lung cancer.

Ten or more counts support this clonotype. This chain connects TRBV5-1 to TRBJ2-1; D unresolved. The CDR3 is 12 residues long. Trimming removed 0 bases at V and 8 bases at J, with 6 bases between. Germline values: CDR1 SGHRS, CDR2 YFSETQ. CDR3 residues: CASSLGGYEQFF. CDR3 nucleotide sequence: TGCGCCAGCAGCTTGGGGGGATATGAGCAGTTCTTC.

Many counts were recorded for this clonotype. The chain carries TRBV29-1 and TRBJ1-5; 9 positions agree with TRBD1. Per germline, CDR1 SQVTM and CDR2 ANQGSEA. The CDR3 extends over 13 amino acids. V shed 7 bases and J 7 bases; nucleotides not matched to a gene: 8. In DNA form, the CDR3 reads TGCAGCGCCCAACAGGGGGCCGGACAGCCCCAGCATTTT. Its protein product is CSAQQGAGQPQHF.

The V gene is TRBV7-6, the J gene TRBJ2-2; TRBD2 agrees at 8 bases. The CDR3 sequence is 16 residues long. V shed 4 bases, J shed 5 bases, and the junction held 9 bases outside the gene matches. Germline CDR1 and CDR2: SGHVS and FNYEAQ. DNA of the CDR3: TGTGCCAGCAGCTCCCGGGGGGGGACTACGACCGGGGAGCTGTTTTTT. This gives the protein CASSSRGGTTTGELFF.

At least ten counts were recorded for this clonotype. The V gene is TRBV6-6, the J gene TRBJ1-1; perhaps TRBD1 as D (6 bases). V was pared by 0 bases and J by 5 bases, with 13 bases between. Germline V gene data show CDR1 as MNHNY and CDR2 as SVGAGI (reference sequence). The CDR3 is 15 residues long. The CDR3 sequence: CASSYSVTGGTEAFF. The CDR3, as DNA: TGTGCCAGCAGTTACTCCGTGACAGGAGGGACTGAAGCTTTCTTT.

This clonotype was counted a few times. The chain is built from TRBV4-2 and TRBJ2-1, with 9 bases lining up with TRBD2. CDR1 is LGHNA, CDR2 YNFKEQ, per germline. The CDR3 contains 12 residues. Losses at the gene ends were 3 bases for V and 13 bases for J; bases not matched to a gene: 4. CDR3: CASSQRGGYQFF. The CDR3 coding sequence is TGTGCCAGCAGCCAGCGGGGGGGCTACCAGTTCTTC.

Ten or more counts support this clonotype. This chain uses TRBV11-2 with TRBJ2-3, with a weak D call TRBD2 (7 bases). The CDR3 has 12 amino acids. Germline V gives CDR1 SGHAT, CDR2 FQNNGV. The V and J ends lost 3 bases and 12 bases respectively, with 13 bases between them. The CDR3 bases are TGTGCCAGCAGCTTTGGGGGGGCGCTTCAGTATTTT. This encodes CASSFGGALQYF.

This clonotype showed up many times. This chain joins TRBV27 and TRBJ1-5, with a weak D call TRBD1 (6 bases). CDR3 length equals 13 residues. The germline CDR1 and CDR2 sequences are MNHEY and SMNVEV (reference sequence). V shed 4 bases and J shed 4 bases, with 8 bases lying between them. The CDR3 DNA reads as TGTGCCAGCAGTTACAGGGTAAATCAGCCCCAGCATTTT. It translates to CASSYRVNQPQHF.

This clonotype is medium-sized within its sample. CDR3 amino acids: CSARDRAGGRQPQHF. The CDR3 nucleotides are TGCAGTGCTAGAGATAGGGCAGGGGGTCGACAGCCCCAGCATTTT. The chain links TRBV20-1 to TRBJ1-5, with 7 bases aligning to TRBD1. CDR3 length equals 15 residues. Per the germline V gene, CDR1 is DFQATT and CDR2 is SNEGSKA (reference sequence). J was trimmed by 7 bases and V by 0 bases; bases with no gene match: 9.

This clonotype was seen ten or more times. The chain couples TRBV24-1 to TRBJ2-3; D is perhaps TRBD1 or TRBD2 (5 bases each). Germline assignment: CDR1 KGHDR and CDR2 SFDVKD. The ends were cut back, 2 bases at V and 7 bases at J, with 15 bases in the middle. The CDR3 consists of 15 residues. CDR3 coding DNA: TGTGCCACCAGTGATTCAACGGGGCCGCAAAATACGCAGTATTTT. This encodes CATSDSTGPQNTQYF.

This clonotype was found many times. The chain employs TRBV7-2 and TRBJ2-4; a weak D match, TRBD1 (6 bases). The CDR3 loop spans 18 amino acids. Trimming shortened V by 5 bases and J by 1 base, and 21 bases separated the two germline ends. Germline V gene lookup returns CDR1 SGHTA and CDR2 FQGNSA. The CDR3 protein is CASSPQGLIIGAKNIQYF. CDR3 DNA sequence: TGTGCCAGCAGCCCACAGGGCCTAATTATTGGCGCCAAAAACATTCAGTACTTC. The full variable domain, with the rest looked up from reference TRBV7-2 and TRBJ2-4, is GAGVSQSPSNKVTEKGKDVELRCDPISGHTALYWYRQSLGQGLEFLIYFQGNSAPDKSGLPSDRFSAERTGGSVSTLTIQRTQQEDSAVYLCASSPQGLIIGAKNIQYFGAGTRLSVL.

This clonotype has at least ten counts. This chain connects TRBV10-3 to TRBJ2-5, with TRBD1 matching 8 bases. Trimming at V came to 6 bases and at J to 5 bases, leaving 8 bases not matched to a gene. Germline assignment: CDR1 ENHRY and CDR2 SYGVKD. The CDR3 is 14 amino acids. CDR3 sequence (DNA): TGTGCCATCAGCGGAGAGGCAGGGGGCGAGACCCAGTACTTC. It encodes CAISGEAGGETQYF.

This clonotype was found many times. The chain uses TRBV6-1 and TRBJ1-1; 7 nucleotides match TRBD1. J lost 4 bases, V lost 7 bases, and 9 bases had no gene match. There are 14 residues in the CDR3. Germline V lookup: CDR1 MNHNS, CDR2 SASEGT. CDR3 sequence (DNA): TGTGCCAGCACCCTACGACAGGGCGGCACTGAAGCTTTCTTT. Its protein is CASTLRQGGTEAFF.

This clonotype was recorded at least ten times. V gene TRBV30 combines with J gene TRBJ2-3; either TRBD1 or TRBD2 may fit D (5 bases each). CDR3 size: 13 residues. V gave up 7 bases and J gave up 10 bases, with 21 bases separating them. Germline V gene lookup returns CDR1 GTSNPN and CDR2 SVGIG (reference sequence). The CDR3 DNA reads TGTGCCTATCTTTATGGGACCAAGGGGTCGCAGTATTTT. Its protein product is CAYLYGTKGSQYF.

In this sample, this clonotype turned up many times. The chain links TRBV5-1 to TRBJ1-5; no clear D. The CDR3 has 14 amino acids. V was clipped by 0 bases and J by 4 bases, with 8 bases between them. Germline CDR1 and CDR2: SGHRS and YFSETQ. The CDR3 loop reads CASSLGTGNQPQHF. CDR3 DNA sequence: TGCGCCAGCAGCTTGGGCACGGGGAATCAGCCCCAGCATTTT.

The J gene is TRBJ2-7, the V gene TRBV12-3 or TRBV12-4, with TRBD2 matching 11 bases. The CDR3 has 15 amino acids. Trimming cost V 3 bases and J 1 base; bases outside gene matches: 2. The CDR3 sequence: CASSLGLAVSYEQYF. The CDR3 DNA is TGTGCCAGCAGTTTGGGACTAGCGGTATCCTACGAGCAGTACTTC.

The table lists this clonotype with many counts. The genes are TRBV7-8 and TRBJ2-5, with D perhaps matching TRBD2 (6 bases). V was shortened by 1 base and J by 7 bases, with 19 bases between the two germline ends. Germline V gives CDR1 SGHVS, CDR2 FQNEAQ. The CDR3 loop spans 16 amino acids. The DNA of the CDR3 is TGTGCCAGCAGCTTAGAAGACCCCGGGGCCGGGGGGACCCAGTACTTC. Translation: CASSLEDPGAGGTQYF.

This clonotype was found many times. The chain has TRBV27 and TRBJ2-6; D gene unclear. CDR1 MNHEY and CDR2 SMNVEV come from the germline V gene (reference sequence). The CDR3 length is 13 residues. V was shortened by 3 bases and J by 4 bases, with 4 bases between the two germline ends. CDR3 protein: CASSLSGANVLTF. The CDR3 region has the DNA TGTGCCAGCAGTTTGAGCGGGGCCAACGTCCTGACTTTC. Together with reference TRBV27 and TRBJ2-6, the CDR3 gives the full variable domain: EAQVTQNPRYLITVTGKKLTVTCSQNMNHEYMSWYRQDPGLGLRQIYYSMNVEVTDKGDVPEGYKVSRKEKRNFPLILESPSPNQTSLYFCASSLSGANVLTFGAGSRLTVL.

Ten or more counts support this clonotype. J is TRBJ1-6 and V is TRBV28, with D maybe TRBD1 (6 bases). V dropped 8 bases and J dropped 7 bases, with 15 bases sitting between them. From germline, CDR1 is MDHEN and CDR2 SYDVKM. The CDR3 has 14 amino acids. For the CDR3, the DNA is TGTGCCAGCGGCAGGGGCCGGGGGAATTCACCCCTCCACTTT. This encodes CASGRGRGNSPLHF.

This clonotype was counted many times. V is TRBV7-9 and J is TRBJ2-7; 7 bases agree with TRBD2. V lost 1 base and J lost 6; bases outside the gene matches: 9. Germline V lookup: CDR1 SEHNR, CDR2 FQNEAQ (reference sequence). The CDR3 covers 15 residues. Here the CDR3 DNA reads TGTGCCAGCAGCTTAGATGGGTTAGCTAGCGGCGAGCAGTACTTC. This sequence encodes CASSLDGLASGEQYF.

In this sample, this clonotype turned up many times. The chain employs TRBV20-1 and TRBJ1-5; D remains ambiguous. Trimming stripped 0 bases from V and 11 bases from J, with 23 bases between. Germline V gene lookup returns CDR1 DFQATT and CDR2 SNEGSKA (reference sequence). The CDR3 is 16 amino acids. For the CDR3, the DNA is TGCAGTGCTAGAGATCGGTTTAGGGCCGCAGGCGTGGCCCAGCATTTT. It codes for CSARDRFRAAGVAQHF.

This clonotype was detected many times. The chain joins TRBV24-1 to TRBJ2-1; weak D call: TRBD1 (6 bases). Germline CDR1 and CDR2: KGHDR and SFDVKD. The length of the CDR3 is 12 residues. The ends were cut back, 9 bases at V and 5 bases at J, with 10 bases in the middle. CDR3 sequence: CATYGGHNEQFF. DNA for the CDR3: TGTGCCACCTATGGGGGCCACAATGAGCAGTTCTTC.

In this sample, this clonotype turned up many times. This chain joins TRBV5-1 and TRBJ2-1; D possibly uses TRBD1 or TRBD2 (5 bases each). Germline loops: CDR1 SGHRS, CDR2 YFSETQ. The length of the CDR3 is 16 residues. Trimming took off 4 bases at V and 0 bases at J, with 14 bases between the two ends. The chain's CDR3 is CASSPGTASSYNEQFF. CDR3 coding DNA: TGCGCCAGCAGCCCCGGGACCGCTAGCTCCTACAATGAGCAGTTCTTC.

At least ten counts were recorded for this clonotype. This chain joins TRBV7-9 and TRBJ2-5; TRBD1 matches 9 bases. Germline V CDR1 and CDR2: SEHNR, FQNEAQ (reference sequence). This CDR3 comprises 15 residues. V was pared by 1 base and J by 4 bases, with 4 bases of the junction left unmatched. This CDR3 reads CASSLGGTGRETQYF. In DNA, the CDR3 is TGTGCCAGCAGCTTAGGGGGGACAGGGCGAGAGACCCAGTACTTC.

This clonotype was detected ten times or more. This chain links TRBV7-3 with TRBJ2-4; possible D gene TRBD2, 6 bases. CDR1 and CDR2 (germline): SGHTA, FQGTGA. V was cut by 4 bases and J by 6 bases, with 13 bases left in between. The CDR3 is 14 amino acids. CDR3 sequence: CASSSGGVPNIQYF. The DNA for the CDR3 is TGTGCCAGCAGCTCCGGGGGTGTCCCAAACATTCAGTACTTC.